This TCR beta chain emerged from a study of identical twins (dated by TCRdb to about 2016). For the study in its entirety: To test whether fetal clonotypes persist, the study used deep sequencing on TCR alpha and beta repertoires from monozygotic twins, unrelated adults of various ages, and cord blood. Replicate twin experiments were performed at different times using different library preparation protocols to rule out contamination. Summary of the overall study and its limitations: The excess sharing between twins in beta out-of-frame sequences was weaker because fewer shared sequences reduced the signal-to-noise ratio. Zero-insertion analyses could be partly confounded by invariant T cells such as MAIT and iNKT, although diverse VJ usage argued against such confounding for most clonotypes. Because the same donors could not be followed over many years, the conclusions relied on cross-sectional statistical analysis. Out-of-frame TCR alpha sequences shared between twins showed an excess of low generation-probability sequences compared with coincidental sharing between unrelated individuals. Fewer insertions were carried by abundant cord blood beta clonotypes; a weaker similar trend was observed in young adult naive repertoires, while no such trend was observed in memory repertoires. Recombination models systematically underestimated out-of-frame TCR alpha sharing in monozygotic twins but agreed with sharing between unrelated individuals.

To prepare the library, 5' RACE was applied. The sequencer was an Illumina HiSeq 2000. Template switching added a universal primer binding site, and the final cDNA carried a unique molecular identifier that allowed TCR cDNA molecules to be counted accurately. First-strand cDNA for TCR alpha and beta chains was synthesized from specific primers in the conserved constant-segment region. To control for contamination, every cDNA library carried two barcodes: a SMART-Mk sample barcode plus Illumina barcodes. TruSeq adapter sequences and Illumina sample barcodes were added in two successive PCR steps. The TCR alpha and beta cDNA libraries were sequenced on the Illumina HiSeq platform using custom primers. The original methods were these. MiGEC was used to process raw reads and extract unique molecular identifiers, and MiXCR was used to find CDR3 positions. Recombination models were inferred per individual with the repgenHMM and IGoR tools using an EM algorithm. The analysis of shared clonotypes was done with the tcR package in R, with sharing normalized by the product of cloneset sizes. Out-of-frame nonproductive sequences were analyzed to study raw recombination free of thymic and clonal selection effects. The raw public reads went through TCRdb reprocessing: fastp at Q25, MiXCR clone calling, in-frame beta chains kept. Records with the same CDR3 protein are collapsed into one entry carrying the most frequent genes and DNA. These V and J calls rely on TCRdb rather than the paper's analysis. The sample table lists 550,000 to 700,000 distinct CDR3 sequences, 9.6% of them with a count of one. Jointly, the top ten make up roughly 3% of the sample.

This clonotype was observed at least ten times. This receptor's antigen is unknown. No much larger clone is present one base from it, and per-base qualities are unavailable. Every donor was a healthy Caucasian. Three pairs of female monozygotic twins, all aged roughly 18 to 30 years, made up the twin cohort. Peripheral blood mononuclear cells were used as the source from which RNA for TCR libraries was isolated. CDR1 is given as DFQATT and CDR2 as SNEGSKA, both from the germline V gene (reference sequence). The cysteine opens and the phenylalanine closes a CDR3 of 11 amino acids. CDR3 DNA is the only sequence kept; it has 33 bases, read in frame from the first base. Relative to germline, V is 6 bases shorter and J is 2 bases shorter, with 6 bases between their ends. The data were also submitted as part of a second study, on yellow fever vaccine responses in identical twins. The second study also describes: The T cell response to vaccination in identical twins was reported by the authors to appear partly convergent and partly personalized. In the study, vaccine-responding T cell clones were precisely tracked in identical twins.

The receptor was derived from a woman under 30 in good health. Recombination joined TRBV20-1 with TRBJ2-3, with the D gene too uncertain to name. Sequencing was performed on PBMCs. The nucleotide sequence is TGCAGTGCGCTTAACACAGATACGCAGTATTTT. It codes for CSALNTDTQYF.